This paragraph covers one T cell receptor beta chain sequence. Germline assignment: CDR1 SGHVS and CDR2 FNYEAQ. The CDR3 runs 13 residues. Trimming pared 5 bases from V and 7 bases from J, leaving 15 bases between. The entry originates in a study of blood T cell repertoires in COVID-19. On the study more broadly: Acute and convalescent COVID-19 specimens originated in the United States, Italy and Spain.

As originally analysed: Scientists estimated how many nucleated cells there were by amplifying reference gene primers. Sequencing used immunoSEQ multiplex PCR; TCRdb keeps in-frame clones, though not all of them. Clonal size and the V and J genes are those of that table, whereas D and trimming came from the DNA. The data hold roughly 250,000 clones, with 65% to 90% observed a single time. This sequence was found in a woman aged 55 to 70 with active or convalescent COVID-19. What was sequenced was peripheral blood. The chain has TRBV7-6 and TRBJ2-7; maybe TRBD1 (6 bases). The CDR3, as DNA: TGTGCCAGCAGCAGAACAGGGATGAGAGAGCAGTACTTC. This gives the protein CASSRTGMREQYF.